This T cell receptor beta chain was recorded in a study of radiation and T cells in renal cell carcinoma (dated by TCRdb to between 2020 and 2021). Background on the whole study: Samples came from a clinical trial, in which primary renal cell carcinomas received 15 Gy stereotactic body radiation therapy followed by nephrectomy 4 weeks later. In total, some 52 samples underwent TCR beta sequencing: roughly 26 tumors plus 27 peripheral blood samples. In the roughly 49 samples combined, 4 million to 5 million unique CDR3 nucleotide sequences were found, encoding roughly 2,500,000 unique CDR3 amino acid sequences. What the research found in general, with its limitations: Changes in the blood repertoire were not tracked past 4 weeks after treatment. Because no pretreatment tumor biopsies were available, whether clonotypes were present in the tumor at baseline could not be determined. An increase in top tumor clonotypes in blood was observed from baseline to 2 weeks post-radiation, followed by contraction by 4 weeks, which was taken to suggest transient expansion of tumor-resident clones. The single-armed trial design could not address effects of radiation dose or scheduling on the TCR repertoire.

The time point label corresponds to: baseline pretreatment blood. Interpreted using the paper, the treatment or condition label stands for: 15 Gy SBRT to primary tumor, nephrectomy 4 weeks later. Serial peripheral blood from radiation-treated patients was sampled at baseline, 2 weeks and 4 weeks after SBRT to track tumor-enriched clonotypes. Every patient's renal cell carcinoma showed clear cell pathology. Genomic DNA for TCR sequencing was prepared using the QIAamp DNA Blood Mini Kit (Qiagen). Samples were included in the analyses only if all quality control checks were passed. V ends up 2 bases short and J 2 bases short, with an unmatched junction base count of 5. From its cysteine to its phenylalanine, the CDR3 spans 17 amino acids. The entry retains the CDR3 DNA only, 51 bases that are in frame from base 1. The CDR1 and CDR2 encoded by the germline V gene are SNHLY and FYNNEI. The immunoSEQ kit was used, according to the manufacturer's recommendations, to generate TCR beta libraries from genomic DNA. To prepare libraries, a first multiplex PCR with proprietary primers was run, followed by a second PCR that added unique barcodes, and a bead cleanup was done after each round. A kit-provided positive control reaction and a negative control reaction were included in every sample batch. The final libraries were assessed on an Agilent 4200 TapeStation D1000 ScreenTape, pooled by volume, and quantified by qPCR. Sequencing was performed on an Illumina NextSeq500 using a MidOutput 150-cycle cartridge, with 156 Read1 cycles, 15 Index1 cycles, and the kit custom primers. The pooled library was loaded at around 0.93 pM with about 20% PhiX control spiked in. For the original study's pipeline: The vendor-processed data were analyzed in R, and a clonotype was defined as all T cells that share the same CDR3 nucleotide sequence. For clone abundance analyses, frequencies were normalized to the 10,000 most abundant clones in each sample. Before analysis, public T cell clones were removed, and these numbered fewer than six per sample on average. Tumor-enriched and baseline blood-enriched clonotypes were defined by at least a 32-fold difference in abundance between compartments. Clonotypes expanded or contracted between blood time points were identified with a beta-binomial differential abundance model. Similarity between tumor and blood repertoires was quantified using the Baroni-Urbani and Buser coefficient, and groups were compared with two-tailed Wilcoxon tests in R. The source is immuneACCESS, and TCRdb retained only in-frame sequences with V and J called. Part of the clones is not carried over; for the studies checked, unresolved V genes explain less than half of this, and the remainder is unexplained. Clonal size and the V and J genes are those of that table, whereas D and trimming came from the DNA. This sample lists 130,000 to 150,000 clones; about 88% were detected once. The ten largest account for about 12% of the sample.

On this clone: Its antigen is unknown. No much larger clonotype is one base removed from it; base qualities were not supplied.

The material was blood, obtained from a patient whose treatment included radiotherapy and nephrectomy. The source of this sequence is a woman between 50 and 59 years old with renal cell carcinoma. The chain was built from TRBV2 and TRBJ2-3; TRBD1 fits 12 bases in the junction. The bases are TGTGCCAGCAGTGAACGGGTGGGACAGGGGGCCACAGATACGCAGTATTTT. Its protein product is CASSERVGQGATDTQYF. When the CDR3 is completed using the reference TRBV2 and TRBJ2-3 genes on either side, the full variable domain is EPEVTQTPSHQVTQMGQEVILRCVPISNHLYFYWYRQILGQKVEFLVSFYNNEISEKSEIFDDQFSVERPDGSNFTLKIRSTKLEDSAMYFCASSERVGQGATDTQYFGPGTRLTVL.